Sequencing of this T cell receptor beta chain was carried out in a study of cytomegalovirus exposure and HLA in healthy donors. Germline lookup yields CDR1 SQVTM and CDR2 ANQGSEA. V lost 8 bases and J lost 6; bases outside the gene matches: 9. There are 13 residues in the CDR3. The study ran its PCR with 60 Vbeta and 13 Jbeta primers. Some clones are missing from TCRdb's copy, which holds only in-frame ones; the method was immunoSEQ multiplex PCR. The table shows some 150,000 clones, with roughly 80% occurring only once. The TCR comes from a woman aged 40 to 50 in good health and CMV-seropositive. The V call is TRBV29-1, the J call TRBJ2-7; 11 bases fit TRBD1. The sample was PBMCs. The CDR3 region has the DNA TGCAGCTTCCTCCCCGGGACAGGGGGCGAGCAGTACTTC. Translating gives CSFLPGTGGEQYF.